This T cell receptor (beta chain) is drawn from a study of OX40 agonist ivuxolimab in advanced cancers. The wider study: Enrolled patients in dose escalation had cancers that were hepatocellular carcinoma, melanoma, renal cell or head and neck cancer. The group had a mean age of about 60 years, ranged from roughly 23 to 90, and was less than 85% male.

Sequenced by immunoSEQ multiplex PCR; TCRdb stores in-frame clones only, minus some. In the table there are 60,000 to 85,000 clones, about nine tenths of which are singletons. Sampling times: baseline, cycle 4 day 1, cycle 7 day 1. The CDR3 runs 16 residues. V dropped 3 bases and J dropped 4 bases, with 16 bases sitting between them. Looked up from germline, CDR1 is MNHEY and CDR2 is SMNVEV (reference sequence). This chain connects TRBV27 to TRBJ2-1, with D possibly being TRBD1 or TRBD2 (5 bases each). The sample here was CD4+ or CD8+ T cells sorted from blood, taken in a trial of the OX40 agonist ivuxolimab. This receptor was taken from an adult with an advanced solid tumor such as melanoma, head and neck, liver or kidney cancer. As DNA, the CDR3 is TGTGCCAGCAGTTTGGACGGGGCTAGCAGATACAATGAGCAGTTCTTC. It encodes CASSLDGASRYNEQFF.